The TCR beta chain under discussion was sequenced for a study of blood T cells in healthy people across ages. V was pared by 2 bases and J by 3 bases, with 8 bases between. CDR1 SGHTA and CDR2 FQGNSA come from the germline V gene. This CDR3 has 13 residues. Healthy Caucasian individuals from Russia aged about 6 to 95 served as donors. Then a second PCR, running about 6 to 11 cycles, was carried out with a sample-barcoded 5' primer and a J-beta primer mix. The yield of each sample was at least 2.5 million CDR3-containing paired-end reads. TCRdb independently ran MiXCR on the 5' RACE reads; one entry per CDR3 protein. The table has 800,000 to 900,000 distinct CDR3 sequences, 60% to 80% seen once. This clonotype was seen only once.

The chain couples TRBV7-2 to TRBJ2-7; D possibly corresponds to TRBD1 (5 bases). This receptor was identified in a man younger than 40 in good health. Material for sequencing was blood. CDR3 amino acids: CASSLKGDYEQYF. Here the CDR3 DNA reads TGTGCCAGCAGCTTAAAAGGGGACTACGAGCAGTACTTC.